These T cell receptor beta chains were read from a single sample in a study of cytomegalovirus exposure and HLA in healthy donors. Assay used: immunoSEQ multiplex PCR; TCRdb lists only in-frame clones, some missing. The table shows fewer than 250,000 clones, with around 84% occurring only once. The specimen was PBMCs. These receptors came from a woman aged 18 to 35 in good health and CMV-seronegative. Each CDR3 is given with its conserved first and last residue. D genes are given only for firm matches. Expanded clones get a size class; other rows say once, few or many, or leave the size out.

once | . | TRBJ2-1 | TRBV6-6 | CASSPGISYNEQFF | TGTGCCAGCAGTCCCGGGATATCCTACAATGAGCAGTTCTTC
. | . | TRBJ2-6 | TRBV4-3 | CASSAFESGANVLTF | TGCGCCAGCAGTGCTTTCGAGTCCGGGGCCAACGTCCTGACTTTC
. | TRBD1 | TRBJ2-2 | TRBV4-1 | CASSLNERDRVYTGELFF | TGCGCCAGCAGCTTAAACGAACGGGACAGGGTCTACACCGGGGAGCTGTTTTTT
. | . | TRBJ1-2 | TRBV5-6 | CASGDRTYGYTF | TGTGCCAGCGGAGACAGGACATATGGCTACACCTTC
. | TRBD2 | TRBJ2-1 | TRBV9 | CASSVSGIVSYNEQFF | TGTGCCAGCAGCGTAAGCGGGATCGTCTCCTACAATGAGCAGTTCTTC
. | . | TRBJ1-2 | TRBV30 | CAWGTYDYGYTF | TGTGCCTGGGGGACATACGACTATGGCTACACCTTC
. | . | TRBJ1-6 | TRBV28 | CASSFPLGRGSPLHF | TGTGCCAGCAGTTTCCCCTTAGGCCGAGGGTCACCCCTCCACTTT
few | TRBD1 | TRBJ2-7 | TRBV7-8 | CASQPGQGFYEQYF | TGTGCCAGCCAGCCGGGACAGGGATTTTACGAGCAGTACTTC
. | . | TRBJ2-4 | TRBV27 | CASSYSTKNIQYF | TGTGCCAGCAGTTATAGCACCAAAAACATTCAGTACTTC
. | TRBD1 | TRBJ2-2 | TRBV7-9 | CASSLALTGGNTGELFF | TGTGCCAGCAGCTTAGCGCTTACAGGGGGGAACACCGGGGAGCTGTTTTTT
. | . | TRBJ1-2 | TRBV18 | CASSLTEEYGYTF | TGTGCCAGCTCACTAACCGAGGAATATGGCTACACCTTC
. | TRBD1 | TRBJ2-7 | TRBV5-1 | CASSLTGGSEYEQYF | TGCGCCAGCAGCTTAACAGGGGGATCAGAATACGAGCAGTACTTC
few | . | TRBJ2-2 | TRBV11-2 | CASSPQRGTGELFF | TGTGCCAGCAGCCCTCAGAGGGGGACCGGGGAGCTGTTTTTT
. | TRBD2 | TRBJ2-1 | TRBV7-8 | CASSSSGTSGSSRYNEQFF | TGTGCCAGCAGCTCCTCCGGGACTAGCGGTTCCTCGCGCTACAATGAGCAGTTCTTC
. | . | TRBJ2-7 | TRBV4-2 | CASSQELPREGSYEQYF | TGTGCCAGCAGCCAAGAACTCCCCAGGGAAGGTTCCTACGAGCAGTACTTC
. | TRBD2 | TRBJ2-1 | TRBV30 | CAWSSGGGLDEQFF | TGTGCCTGGTCATCGGGGGGGGGCCTGGATGAGCAGTTCTTC
. | . | TRBJ1-5 | TRBV6-1 | CASYERASNQPQHF | TGTGCCAGCTACGAGAGGGCCAGCAATCAGCCCCAGCATTTT
. | TRBD1 | TRBJ1-2 | TRBV7-9 | CSSSTPKGGQGGSFYGYTF | TGTTCCAGCAGCACCCCAAAGGGCGGACAGGGTGGGTCGTTCTATGGCTACACCTTC
once | . | TRBJ1-2 | TRBV11-1 | CASSFQEGLYGYTF | TGTGCCAGCAGCTTTCAGGAGGGGCTCTATGGCTACACCTTC
. | . | TRBJ1-1 | TRBV29-1 | CSVDVSNTEAFF | TGCAGCGTTGATGTCAGTAACACTGAAGCTTTCTTT
. | . | TRBJ2-7 | TRBV12-5 | CASGLVQQGGQYF | TGTGCTAGTGGTTTGGTACAACAGGGCGGGCAGTACTTC
. | TRBD1 | TRBJ2-1 | TRBV10-3 | CAILAGTALDEQFF | TGTGCCATACTCGCCGGGACAGCTCTGGATGAGCAGTTCTTC
. | . | TRBJ2-5 | TRBV29-1 | CSVVGSLGQETQYF | TGCAGCGTTGTCGGGTCGCTCGGGCAAGAGACCCAGTACTTC
. | TRBD2 | TRBJ2-3 | TRBV7-3 | CASSNGRGGTDTQYF | TGTGCCAGCAGTAACGGGAGGGGGGGCACAGATACGCAGTATTTT
. | . | TRBJ1-1 | TRBV28 | CASRVGGTIFSEAFF | TGTGCCAGCAGGGTCGGGGGGACGATCTTCTCTGAAGCTTTCTTT
. | . | TRBJ2-7 | TRBV6-5 | CASSYGPGDSSYEQYF | TGTGCCAGCAGTTACGGTCCCGGGGACTCCTCCTACGAGCAGTACTTC
few | TRBD2 | TRBJ2-1 | TRBV7-6 | CASSSGLAGPGDEQFF | TGTGCCAGCAGCTCGGGACTAGCGGGGCCCGGGGATGAGCAGTTCTTC
. | TRBD1 | TRBJ2-7 | TRBV5-1 | CASSGTGSSLEQYF | TGCGCCAGCAGCGGGACAGGGAGTTCCCTCGAGCAGTACTTC
once | TRBD2 | TRBJ2-3 | TRBV18 | CASSPRDYTDTQYF | TGTGCCAGCTCACCCCGGGACTACACAGATACGCAGTATTTT
few | . | TRBJ1-1 | TRBV6-5 | CASSFTRDTEAFF | TGTGCCAGCAGTTTCACCAGGGACACTGAAGCTTTCTTT
once | . | TRBJ2-1 | TRBV30 | CAWRPTGGRQFF | TGTGCCTGGAGACCGACGGGGGGCAGGCAGTTCTTC
once | . | TRBJ1-1 | TRBV7-9 | CASSLTIAPEDTEAFF | TGTGCCAGCAGCTTAACGATAGCTCCCGAGGACACTGAAGCTTTCTTT
. | TRBD2 | TRBJ2-5 | TRBV4-3 | CASSQEVAGAETQYF | TGCGCCAGCAGCCAAGAAGTAGCGGGAGCTGAGACCCAGTACTTC
. | . | TRBJ1-2 | TRBV6-5 | CASSYLAGADYGYTF | TGTGCCAGCAGTTACTTGGCGGGGGCGGACTATGGCTACACCTTC
few | TRBD2 | TRBJ2-3 | TRBV29-1 | CSVGTSGRSDTQYF | TGCAGCGTCGGGACTAGCGGGAGATCGGATACGCAGTATTTT
once | . | TRBJ1-2 | TRBV6-1 | CASSEGGQTYYGYTF | TGTGCCAGCAGTGAAGGTGGACAGACGTACTATGGCTACACCTTC
. | TRBD2 | TRBJ2-1 | TRBV28 | CASSLLQRGGLDEQFF | TGTGCCAGCAGTCTCCTCCAGCGGGGGGGCCTCGATGAGCAGTTCTTC
. | TRBD1 | TRBJ1-2 | TRBV7-9 | CASSRGTGGIYGYTF | TGTGCCAGCAGCCGAGGGACAGGGGGAATCTATGGCTACACCTTC
. | . | TRBJ1-5 | TRBV2 | CASSGQGKQPQHF | TGTGCCAGCAGTGGGCAGGGCAAGCAGCCCCAGCATTTT
. | TRBD2 | TRBJ2-1 | TRBV9 | CASSPLVAGSYNEQFF | TGTGCCAGCAGCCCCTTGGTAGCGGGGTCCTACAATGAGCAGTTCTTC
once | TRBD1 | TRBJ2-7 | TRBV5-1 | CASSLAGRGNEQYF | TGCGCCAGCAGCTTGGCGGGCAGGGGGAACGAGCAGTACTTC
. | . | TRBJ1-6 | TRBV7-8 | CASSLPSSPLHF | TGTGCCAGCAGCTTACCCTCTTCACCCCTCCACTTT
. | TRBD1 | TRBJ2-3 | TRBV9 | CASNDPGTGAGDTQYF | TGTGCCAGCAACGACCCGGGGACAGGGGCGGGAGATACGCAGTATTTT
. | TRBD2 | TRBJ2-2 | TRBV7-9 | CASSQGLAAIPNTGELFF | TGTGCCAGCAGCCAAGGACTAGCGGCAATACCAAACACCGGGGAGCTGTTTTTT
. | TRBD1 | TRBJ2-2 | TRBV25-1 | CASSQPPGQGTSGELFF | TGTGCCAGCAGTCAACCGCCGGGACAGGGGACGTCCGGGGAGCTGTTTTTT
. | TRBD2 | TRBJ2-1 | TRBV4-2 | CASSQDVASGRKNEQFF | TGTGCCAGCAGCCAAGACGTGGCTAGCGGGAGGAAGAATGAGCAGTTCTTC
. | . | TRBJ2-5 | TRBV5-1 | CASSFLQGNQETQYF | TGCGCCAGCAGCTTTCTACAGGGTAACCAAGAGACCCAGTACTTC
. | . | TRBJ2-2 | TRBV6-6 | CASGGTGLSGELFF | TGTGCCAGCGGGGGAACAGGGCTTTCCGGGGAGCTGTTTTTT
. | . | TRBJ2-6 | TRBV5-1 | CASSLLTGLSGANVLTF | TGCGCCAGCAGCTTGCTAACAGGGCTCTCTGGGGCCAACGTCCTGACTTTC
. | . | TRBJ2-2 | TRBV2 | CASTSRSTLSEELFF | TGTGCCAGCACCTCCCGGTCGACTTTGAGTGAGGAGCTGTTTTTT
. | . | TRBJ2-7 | TRBV27 | CASSTSPYEQYF | TGTGCCAGCAGTACATCACCTTACGAGCAGTACTTC
. | TRBD2 | TRBJ2-7 | TRBV7-8 | CASSLSISGNYEQYF | TGTGCCAGCAGCTTAAGCATTAGCGGGAACTACGAGCAGTACTTC
. | . | TRBJ1-1 | TRBV18 | CASSPRGPGRIDTEAFF | TGTGCCAGCTCACCACGGGGACCAGGGAGGATCGACACTGAAGCTTTCTTT
once | TRBD1 | TRBJ2-7 | TRBV28 | CASSLRQGTYEQYF | TGTGCCAGCAGTCTCCGACAGGGAACGTACGAGCAGTACTTC
. | TRBD2 | TRBJ2-2 | TRBV7-2 | CASSVSSGKNTGELFF | TGTGCCAGCAGCGTGTCTAGCGGGAAGAACACCGGGGAGCTGTTTTTT